Below are 7 T cell receptor beta chains sequenced from a single sample in a study of CD4 and CD8 cells across lung adenocarcinoma regions (dated by TCRdb to 2017 to 2018). Libraries were made using PCR. These reads were obtained on a HiSeq X Ten. The raw public reads went through TCRdb reprocessing: fastp at Q25, MiXCR clone calling, in-frame beta chains kept. A single entry per CDR3 protein holds the most common genes and DNA from its merged rows. The sample has 8,200 or so distinct CDR3 sequences on record, about three fifths of them singletons. The ten most abundant clones make up 24% of the sample. The material sequenced was CD4+ T cells from the center of a lung tumor. The meaning of the sample's cell subset or site label: tumor center region. Receptors originate from a female donor with lung adenocarcinoma. The CD4 and CD8 labels of this study may be unreliable.

The rearrangement uses TRBV6-1 and TRBJ2-1; TRBD2 agrees at 13 bases. Losses at the gene ends were 6 bases for V and 4 bases for J; bases not matched to a gene: 6. The CDR3 is made up of 16 amino acids. Per the germline V gene, CDR1 is MNHNS and CDR2 is SASEGT. The CDR3, as DNA: TGTGCCAGCAGATTGATGACTAGCGGGGGGTACAATGAGCAGTTCTTC. Translation gives CASRLMTSGGYNEQFF.

The V call is TRBV6-5, the J call TRBJ2-3; TRBD2 agrees at 7 bases. This CDR3 contains 15 residues. The germline CDR1 and CDR2 sequences are MNHEY and SVGAGI. V lost 6 bases and J lost 1; bases outside the gene matches: 7. The CDR3, as DNA: TGTGCCAGCAGGTATAGCGGGTTCGGCACAGATACGCAGTATTTT. Translated, it gives CASRYSGFGTDTQYF.

Points on this clonotype: Sequence at one end of the junction differs from germline and may be a read error. The gene calls are TRBV6-1 and TRBJ2-4; 7 bases fit TRBD1. Germline V gene sequence: CDR1 MNHNS, CDR2 SASEGT. The length of the CDR3 is 15 residues. CDR3 loop: CASGRGLGAKNMQYF. The CDR3, as DNA: TGTGCCAGCGGTAGGGGGCTGGGAGCCAAAAACATGCAGTACTTT.

This rearrangement joins TRBV7-6 to TRBJ2-1; D gene ambiguous. The tail of the sequence fits TRBJ2-5 better, so the J call may be wrong. Germline V gene data show CDR1 as SGHVS and CDR2 as FNYEAQ. CDR3 length: 14 amino acids. CDR3 amino acids: CASSLTRDQETQYF. In nucleotides, the CDR3 is TGTGCCAGCAGCTTAACCCGGGACCAAGAGACCCAGTACTTC.

This clonotype was counted at least ten times. The rearrangement uses TRBV27 and TRBJ2-2, with D possibly matching TRBD2 (6 bases). Trimming pared 10 bases from V and 2 bases from J, leaving 17 bases between. Germline lookup yields CDR1 MNHEY and CDR2 SMNVEV (reference sequence). The CDR3 extends over 15 amino acids. In nucleotides, the CDR3 is TGTGCCACCCAACCTGGGACTTTTAACACCGGGGAGCTGTTTTTT. This sequence encodes CATQPGTFNTGELFF.

The chain couples TRBV6-5 to TRBJ2-2; 7 bases align to TRBD2. This CDR3 region has 16 residues. The germline V gene encodes CDR1 MNHEY and CDR2 SVGAGI. The junction had 7 bases not matched to a gene; V was cut back by 2 bases and J by 4 bases. The CDR3 coding sequence is TGTGCCAGCAGTTACCTAGCGGAGGTGAGCACCGGGGAGCTGTTTTTT. It yields the protein CASSYLAEVSTGELFF.

The chain couples TRBV10-3 to TRBJ2-3; maybe TRBD2 (5 bases). TRBJ2-7 matches the DNA end more closely, so the J call is doubtful. Germline lookup yields CDR1 ENHRY and CDR2 SYGVKD. This CDR3 has 14 amino acids. The DNA of the CDR3 is TGTGCGACCCGCGGAGGCCGTGACACAGATACGCAGTACTTC. Translated: CATRGGRDTDTQYF.